The clone carrying this T cell receptor (beta chain) has only one observation. The sample is drawn from a study of blood T cell repertoires in COVID-19. Background on the study: Sample material is recorded as cDNA or gDNA derived from T cells, B-cell-depleted T cells, or PBMCs.

Libraries were prepared by immunoSEQ multiplex PCR; TCRdb keeps only in-frame clonotypes and omits some of them. Of hundreds of thousands of clones in the sample, 85% were seen once. Cohort assignment relied on participant-reported clinical history. Those designated as exposed participants met a COVID-19 case within 2 weeks before study entry. The junction had 9 bases not matched to a gene; V was cut back by 10 bases and J by 7 bases. Germline V gene data show CDR1 as MDHEN and CDR2 as SYDVKM. The CDR3 is 13 residues long. This TCR was recovered from a woman aged 25 to 39 who had been exposed to COVID-19. The sequencing input was PBMCs or T cells enriched from blood (not recorded which). The chain carries TRBV28 and TRBJ1-4, with TRBD1 matching over 7 bases. Written as DNA, the CDR3 is TGTGCCATCAAACAGGGGATCAGTGAAAAACTGTTTTTT. This gives the protein CAIKQGISEKLFF.